These 22 T cell receptor beta chains were sequenced from one sample in a study of Tregs in tolerant kidney transplant recipients (dated by TCRdb to the late 2010s). The library was obtained by the immunoSEQ multiplex PCR assay. As stored in TCRdb, this immuneACCESS dataset retains in-frame rearrangements with V and J assigned. A fraction of the clones does not appear; measured against another copy, unresolved V genes explain less than half of the discrepancy, and the remainder lacks a known reason. This sample gives roughly 250,000 clones in total; about 80% of them show up just once. Less than 0.75% of the sample rests with the top ten. Sequenced material: CD4+ T cells from blood. The source of these receptors is a human donor in good health.

The chain is built from TRBV25-1 and TRBJ1-2; D is possibly TRBD1 (5 bases). V lost 0 bases and J lost 2, with 7 bases in between. The CDR3 runs 14 residues. In germline, CDR1 is MGHDK, CDR2 SYGVNS. This CDR3 is CASSEYQGNYGYTF. CDR3 in DNA: TGTGCCAGCAGTGAATATCAGGGAAACTATGGCTACACCTTC.

This rearrangement joins TRBV5-8 to TRBJ2-1; 8 bases line up with TRBD1. CDR1 and CDR2 from the germline V gene are SGHTS and YDEGEE. The CDR3 has 16 residues. V lost 0 bases, J lost 5 bases, and 7 bases stayed unmatched. CDR3 region: CASSLGAGTGHNEQFF. The CDR3 DNA sequence: TGTGCCAGCAGCTTGGGAGCCGGGACAGGTCACAATGAGCAGTTCTTC.

The rearrangement uses TRBV5-1 and TRBJ1-6; D possibly corresponds to TRBD1 (5 bases). Germline CDR1 is SGHRS and CDR2 is YFSETQ. The CDR3 runs 17 residues. The germline V and J ends were trimmed by 0 bases and 9 bases, with 19 bases remaining between them. The CDR3 sequence: CASSLARADLPGSPLHF. Written as DNA, the CDR3 is TGCGCCAGCAGCTTGGCCAGGGCAGACCTCCCGGGTTCACCCCTCCACTTT.

This chain uses TRBV6-1 with TRBJ1-4; a weak D match, TRBD1 (6 bases). V lost 4 bases and J 3 bases, leaving 12 bases between the germline ends. Germline V gives CDR1 MNHNS, CDR2 SASEGT. The CDR3 has 15 residues. This chain's CDR3 is CASSVRQASNEKLFF. Written as DNA, the CDR3 is TGTGCCAGCAGTGTCCGACAGGCGTCTAATGAAAAACTGTTTTTT.

V usage is TRBV5-1 and J usage is TRBJ2-3; possible D gene TRBD2, 7 bases. The CDR3 totals 15 residues. Germline V gene sequence: CDR1 SGHRS, CDR2 YFSETQ. Trimming took 0 bases from V and 0 from J, leaving 8 bases between them. CDR3 DNA sequence: TGCGCCAGCAGCTTGGCGGGGGGCAGCACAGATACGCAGTATTTT. Encoded protein: CASSLAGGSTDTQYF.

The chain combines TRBV6-1 with TRBJ1-4; D remains ambiguous. V lost 5 bases and J lost 3, with 7 bases in between. Germline values: CDR1 MNHNS, CDR2 SASEGT. This CDR3 is 13 amino acids long. Here the CDR3 DNA reads TGTGCCAGCAGTTCAGTGGCTAATGAAAAACTGTTTTTT. This translates into CASSSVANEKLFF.

The genes are TRBV2 and TRBJ1-1, with D possibly matching TRBD1 (6 bases). CDR1 is SNHLY, CDR2 FYNNEI, per germline. Trimming stripped 8 bases from V and 2 bases from J, with 15 bases between. The CDR3 spans 14 residues. The CDR3, as DNA: TGTGCCAGCTCCCCCATGACAGGCAACACTGAAGCTTTCTTT. This encodes CASSPMTGNTEAFF.

The rearrangement links TRBV5-1 to TRBJ1-5; 10 bases align to TRBD1. Germline V lookup: CDR1 SGHRS, CDR2 YFSETQ. This CDR3 comprises 14 residues. The V gene end was trimmed by 5 bases and the J gene end by 8 bases; junction bases not matched to a gene: 7. CDR3 sequence (DNA): TGCGCCAGCAGTTTGACAGGGGGCGAGGAGCCCCAGCATTTT. This codes for CASSLTGGEEPQHF.

The chain couples TRBV2 to TRBJ1-1; a possible D gene is TRBD1 (5 bases). CDR1 and CDR2 (germline): SNHLY, FYNNEI. The CDR3 totals 13 residues. V was cut by 6 bases and J by 7 bases, with 15 bases left in between. CDR3: CASRRGQILEAFF. The CDR3, as DNA: TGTGCCAGCAGGAGGGGTCAGATCCTTGAAGCTTTCTTT.

The genes are TRBV6-1 and TRBJ2-3; TRBD2 matches 15 bases. Trimming at V came to 3 bases and at J to 2 bases, leaving 12 bases not matched to a gene. The CDR3 length is 20 residues. Germline V gives CDR1 MNHNS, CDR2 SASEGT. CDR3 loop: CASSDWGGLAGGLVTDTQYF. The CDR3 DNA reads TGTGCCAGCAGTGACTGGGGGGGACTAGCGGGGGGTTTGGTCACAGATACGCAGTATTTT.

The chain combines TRBV4-1 with TRBJ1-6, with TRBD1 identical over 8 bases. Looked up from germline, CDR1 is MGHRA and CDR2 is YSYEKL. This CDR3 contains 21 residues. Losses at the gene ends were 2 bases for V and 0 bases for J; bases not matched to a gene: 15. The CDR3 protein is CASSQLLFATGASSYNSPLHF. The CDR3, as DNA: TGCGCCAGCAGCCAACTACTGTTCGCGACAGGGGCCTCCTCCTATAATTCACCCCTCCACTTT.

V usage is TRBV19 and J usage is TRBJ2-2; 7 bases match TRBD1. The germline V gene has CDR1 LNHDA and CDR2 SQIVND (reference sequence). There are 15 residues in the CDR3. With 1 base clipped from V and 5 bases from J, the junction kept 4 bases outside the gene matches. For the CDR3, the DNA is TGTGCCAGTAGTATAGTGAGACAGGGAACCGGGGAGCTGTTTTTT. Amino acids: CASSIVRQGTGELFF.

This rearrangement joins TRBV4-1 to TRBJ1-5, with 10 bases fitting TRBD1. Germline CDR1 MGHRA, CDR2 YSYEKL. CDR3 length: 17 amino acids. V was clipped by 0 bases and J by 3 bases; unmatched bases: 5. CDR3 DNA: TGCGCCAGCAGCCAAGAAGGGGACAGGGGTTTCAATCAGCCCCAGCATTTT. This codes for CASSQEGDRGFNQPQHF.

The V and J genes are TRBV6-5 and TRBJ1-1; D not resolved. Trimming removed 7 bases at V and 4 bases at J, with 7 bases between. This CDR3 is built from 11 residues. Germline CDR1 MNHEY, CDR2 SVGAGI. The CDR3, as DNA: TGTGCCAGCAAGACACTCACTGAAGCTTTCTTT. Protein sequence: CASKTLTEAFF.

The count of this clone is one. V is TRBV6-5 and J is TRBJ1-2; D unresolved. The CDR3 runs 12 residues. Germline CDR1 is MNHEY and CDR2 is SVGAGI. The V end was cut by 6 bases, the J end by 8 bases, with 13 bases between. CDR3 sequence (DNA): TGTGCCAGCAGACTCGAACCAGTGGGCTACACCTTC. It yields the protein CASRLEPVGYTF.

Regarding this clone: The same CDR3 arises from other DNA sequences in this sample as well. V gene TRBV2 combines with J gene TRBJ2-7; D call uncertain. The CDR3 extends over 12 amino acids. V was shortened by 4 bases and J by 4 bases, with 8 bases between the two germline ends. In germline, CDR1 is SNHLY, CDR2 FYNNEI. The CDR3 DNA sequence: TGTGCCAGCAGTGTTTTGGGGTACGAGCAGTACTTC. The encoded protein is CASSVLGYEQYF.

The genes are TRBV11-2 and TRBJ1-1; the D is unclear. The CDR3 length is 13 residues. Trimming pared 6 bases from V and 4 bases from J, leaving 12 bases between. CDR1 and CDR2 (germline): SGHAT, FQNNGV. The CDR3 reads CASSSRAVTEAFF. The CDR3, as DNA: TGTGCCAGCAGTTCTCGGGCGGTCACTGAAGCTTTCTTT.

The rearrangement joins TRBV12-5 to TRBJ2-1, with D unclear. The CDR3 is made up of 12 amino acids. V was cut by 1 base and J by 9 bases, with 7 bases left in between. The V gene's germline CDR1 is LGHNT and CDR2 FRNRAP. CDR3 bases: TGTGCTAGTGGTTTGGGAGTGGTTGAGCAGTTCTTC. It translates to CASGLGVVEQFF.

The chain has TRBV5-1 and TRBJ1-2; possible D gene TRBD1, 6 bases. Trimming removed 4 bases at V and 4 bases at J, with 20 bases between. This CDR3 is 16 amino acids long. Germline-derived CDR1 and CDR2 are SGHRS and YFSETQ. The CDR3 region is CASSAFLQGWGYGYTF. Here the CDR3 DNA reads TGCGCCAGCAGCGCCTTCTTACAGGGTTGGGGCTATGGCTACACCTTC.

This clone came up once. The chain employs TRBV6-1 and TRBJ2-7; the match to TRBD1 covers 8 bases. This CDR3 comprises 13 residues. Germline values: CDR1 MNHNS, CDR2 SASEGT. The V and J ends lost 9 bases and 3 bases, in that order; junction bases with no gene match: 7. CDR3 sequence reads: CASSLGTGYEQYF. The CDR3 DNA sequence: TGTGCCAGTAGTCTAGGGACAGGCTACGAGCAGTACTTC.

This clone turned up a few times. The rearrangement uses TRBV27 and TRBJ2-7; D not certain. The germline V gene has CDR1 MNHEY and CDR2 SMNVEV (reference sequence). This CDR3 contains 14 residues. Trimming took 3 bases from V and 5 from J, leaving 14 bases between them. The CDR3 here is CASSLRPSSDEQYF. As DNA, the CDR3 is TGTGCCAGCAGTTTGCGCCCCAGCTCGGACGAGCAGTACTTC.

The chain combines TRBV2 with TRBJ1-1, with a possible D match to TRBD1 (5 bases). Germline V gene data show CDR1 as SNHLY and CDR2 as FYNNEI. The CDR3 has 14 amino acids. Trimming took 5 bases from V and 0 from J, leaving 10 bases between them. CDR3 sequence reads: CASSWRDLNTEAFF. CDR3 DNA: TGTGCCAGCAGTTGGAGGGACCTGAACACTGAAGCTTTCTTT.